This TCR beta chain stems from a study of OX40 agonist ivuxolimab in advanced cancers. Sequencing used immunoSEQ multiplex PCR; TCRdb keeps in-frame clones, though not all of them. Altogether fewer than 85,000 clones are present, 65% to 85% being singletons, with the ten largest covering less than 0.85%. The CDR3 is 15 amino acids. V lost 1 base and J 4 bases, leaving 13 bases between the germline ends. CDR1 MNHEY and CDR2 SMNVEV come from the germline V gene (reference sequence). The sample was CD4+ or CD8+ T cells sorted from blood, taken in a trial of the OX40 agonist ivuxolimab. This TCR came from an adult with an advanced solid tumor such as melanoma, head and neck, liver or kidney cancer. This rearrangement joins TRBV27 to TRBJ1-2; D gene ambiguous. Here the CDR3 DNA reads TGTGCCAGCAGTTTATTCTCTCGGACCGGCTATGGCTACACCTTC. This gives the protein CASSLFSRTGYGYTF.